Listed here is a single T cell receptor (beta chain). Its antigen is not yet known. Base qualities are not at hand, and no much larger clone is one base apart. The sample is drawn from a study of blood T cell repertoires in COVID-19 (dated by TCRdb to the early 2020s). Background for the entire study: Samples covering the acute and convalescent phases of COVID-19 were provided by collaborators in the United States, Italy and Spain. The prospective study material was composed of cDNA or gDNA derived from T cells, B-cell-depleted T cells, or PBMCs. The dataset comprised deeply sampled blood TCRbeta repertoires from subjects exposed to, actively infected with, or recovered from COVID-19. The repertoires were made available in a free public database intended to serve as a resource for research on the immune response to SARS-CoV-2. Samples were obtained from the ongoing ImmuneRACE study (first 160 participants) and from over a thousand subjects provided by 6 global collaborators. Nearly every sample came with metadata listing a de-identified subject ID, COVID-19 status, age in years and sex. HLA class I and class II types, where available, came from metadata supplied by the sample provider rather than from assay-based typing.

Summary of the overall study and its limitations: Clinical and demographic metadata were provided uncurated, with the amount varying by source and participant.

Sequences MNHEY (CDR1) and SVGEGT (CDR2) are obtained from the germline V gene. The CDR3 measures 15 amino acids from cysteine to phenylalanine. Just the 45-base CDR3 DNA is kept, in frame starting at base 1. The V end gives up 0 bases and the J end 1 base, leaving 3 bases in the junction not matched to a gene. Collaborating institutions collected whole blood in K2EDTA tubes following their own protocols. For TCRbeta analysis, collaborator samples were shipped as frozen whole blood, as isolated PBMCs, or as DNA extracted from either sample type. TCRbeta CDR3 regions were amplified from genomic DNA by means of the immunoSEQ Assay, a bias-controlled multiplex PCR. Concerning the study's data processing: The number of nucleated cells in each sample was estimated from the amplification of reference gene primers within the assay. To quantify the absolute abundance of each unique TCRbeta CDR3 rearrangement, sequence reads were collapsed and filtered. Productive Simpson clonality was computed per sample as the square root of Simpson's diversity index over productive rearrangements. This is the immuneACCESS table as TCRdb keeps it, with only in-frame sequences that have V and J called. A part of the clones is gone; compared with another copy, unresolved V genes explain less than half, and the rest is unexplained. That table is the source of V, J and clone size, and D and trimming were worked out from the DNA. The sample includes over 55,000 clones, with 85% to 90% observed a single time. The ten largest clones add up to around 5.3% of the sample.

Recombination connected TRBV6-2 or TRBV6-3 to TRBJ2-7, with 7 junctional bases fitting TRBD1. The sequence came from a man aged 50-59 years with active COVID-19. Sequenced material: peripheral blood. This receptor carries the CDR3 CASSYSGTASYEQYF. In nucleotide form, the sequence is TGTGCCAGCAGTTACTCGGGGACAGCTTCCTACGAGCAGTACTTC.